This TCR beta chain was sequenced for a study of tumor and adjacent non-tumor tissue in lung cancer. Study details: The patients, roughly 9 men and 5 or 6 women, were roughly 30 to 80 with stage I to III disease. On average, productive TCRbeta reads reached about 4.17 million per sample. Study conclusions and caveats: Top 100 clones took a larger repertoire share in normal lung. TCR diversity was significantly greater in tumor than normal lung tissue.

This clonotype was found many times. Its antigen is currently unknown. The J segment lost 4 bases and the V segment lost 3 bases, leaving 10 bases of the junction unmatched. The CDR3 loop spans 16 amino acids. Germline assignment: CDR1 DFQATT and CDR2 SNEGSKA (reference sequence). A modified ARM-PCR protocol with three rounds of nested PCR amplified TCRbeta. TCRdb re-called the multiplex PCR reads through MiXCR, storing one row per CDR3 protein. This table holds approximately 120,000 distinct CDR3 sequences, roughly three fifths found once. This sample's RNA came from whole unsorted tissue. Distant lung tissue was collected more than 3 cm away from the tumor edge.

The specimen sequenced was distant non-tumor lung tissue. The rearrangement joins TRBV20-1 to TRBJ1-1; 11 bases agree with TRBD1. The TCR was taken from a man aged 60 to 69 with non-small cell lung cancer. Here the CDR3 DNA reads TGCAGTGCTAGTCGTGGACAGGGGGCGCGGGGCACTGAAGCTTTCTTT. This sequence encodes CSASRGQGARGTEAFF.